This T cell receptor (beta chain) comes out of a study of blood T cell repertoires in COVID-19. Study-wide background: Samples taken during acute and convalescent COVID-19 were collected in the United States, Italy and Spain.

As processed by the authors: Reference gene primers were amplified, and this amplification served to estimate nucleated cell counts. Clones were sequenced by immunoSEQ multiplex PCR, and TCRdb holds only the in-frame ones, with some missing. The V and J calls and clone size come from that table; D and trimming were worked out from the DNA. The sample yields about 490,000 clones, 75% to 90% seen once. The TCR comes from a human donor in a cohort sampled during active COVID-19. The sequenced sample consisted of peripheral blood.

The DNA for the CDR3 is TGTGCCAGCAGGCAGACTAGCGGGGGGAGCTCCTACAATGAGCAGTTCTTC. Amino acid sequence: CASRQTSGGSSYNEQFF. The V call is TRBV7-9, the J call TRBJ2-1, with TRBD2 matching 13 bases. J lost 0 bases, V lost 6 bases, and 5 bases had no gene match. The CDR3 extends over 17 amino acids. The germline gives CDR1 SEHNR, CDR2 FQNEAQ (reference sequence).